The 10 T cell receptor beta chains below were found in one sample sequenced in a study of T cell repertoires in cytomegalovirus infection (dated by TCRdb to about 2019). The sequencing machine was an Illumina HiSeq 1500. TCRdb reworked the public reads: Q25 trimming with fastp, MiXCR clone assembly, productive beta chains retained. Records with the same CDR3 protein are collapsed into one entry carrying the most frequent genes and DNA. Counted in this sample were 700,000 to 900,000 distinct CDR3 sequences; about 28% of them appeared once. About 12% of the sample lies in the top ten. Sample treatment or condition, as interpreted from the label and publication: in vitro stimulation with specific CMV peptide epitopes to enrich CMV-specific T cells. Which antigens these TCRs recognize remains unknown. This sample comprised cultured CD8+ T cells from PBMCs, obtained from culture after CMV antigen stimulation. These receptors were obtained from a human donor in good health (CMV status not recorded). Some clones in this sample may be carry-over from other donors' samples.

This clonotype has a count of ten or more. V usage is TRBV7-2 and J usage is TRBJ1-2, with TRBD1 matching 9 bases. Per the germline V gene, CDR1 is SGHTA and CDR2 is FQGNSA. The CDR3 is 16 amino acids. The ends lost 5 bases at V and 1 base at J; junction bases unmatched: 8. CDR3 amino acids: CASSLPGQGVNYGYTF. CDR3 nucleotide sequence: TGTGCCAGCAGCCTTCCGGGACAGGGAGTTAACTATGGCTACACCTTC.

The J gene is TRBJ1-5, the V gene TRBV4-1; TRBD1 is a possible D gene (6 bases). CDR1 is MGHRA, CDR2 YSYEKL, per germline. This CDR3 has 15 residues. The germline V and J ends were trimmed by 3 bases and 4 bases, with 13 bases remaining between them. The CDR3 DNA reads as TGCGCCAGCAGCCAGGAGGGGGGGAGGAATCAGCCCCAGCATTTT. Its translation is CASSQEGGRNQPQHF.

The chain couples TRBV27 to TRBJ2-1, with 8 bases matching TRBD2. V gave up 4 bases and J gave up 6 bases; unmatched junction bases: 8. Germline loops: CDR1 MNHEY, CDR2 SMNVEV (reference sequence). This CDR3 is built from 15 residues. CDR3 DNA sequence: TGTGCCAGCAGTTACTACTCCGGGACTAGCAATGAGCAGTTCTTC. It encodes CASSYYSGTSNEQFF.

The CDR3 loop reads CASSPWGTWDVEAFF. As DNA, the CDR3 is TGTGCCAGCAGTCCTTGGGGTACCTGGGACGTTGAAGCTTTCTTT. This chain links TRBV2 with TRBJ1-1; possibly TRBD1 for D (5 bases). The CDR3 consists of 15 residues. Per germline, CDR1 SNHLY and CDR2 FYNNEI. Trimming shortened V by 5 bases and J by 7 bases, and 20 bases separated the two germline ends.

V usage is TRBV6-1 and J usage is TRBJ2-3; D ambiguous. The germline CDR1 and CDR2 sequences are MNHNS and SASEGT. The CDR3 length is 14 residues. V shed 7 bases and J shed 4 bases, with 15 bases lying between them. The CDR3 sequence is CASTDLVGSDTQYF. In DNA, the CDR3 is TGTGCCAGCACCGACCTCGTGGGGTCAGATACGCAGTATTTT.

The CDR3 sequence: CATLGRSTDTQYF. CDR3 coding DNA: TGTGCCACCTTAGGACGGTCCACAGATACGCAGTATTTT. This sequence joins TRBV24-1 and TRBJ2-3; D uncertain. Between the trimmed V and J ends, which lost 9 bases and 2 bases, there was a span of 11 bases. The CDR3 has 13 amino acids. Germline V gene lookup returns CDR1 KGHDR and CDR2 SFDVKD.

This clonotype has just a few counts. This rearrangement joins TRBV5-5 to TRBJ2-1, with D perhaps TRBD1 (6 bases). V was pared by 5 bases and J by 8 bases, with 26 bases between. This CDR3 has 17 residues. Germline V gene data show CDR1 as SGHKS and CDR2 as YYEKEE (reference sequence). CDR3 region: CASRLRNRDTRSHEQFF. The CDR3 nucleotides read TGTGCCAGCAGACTTAGAAACCGGGACACGCGCTCCCATGAGCAGTTCTTC.

This chain uses TRBV7-9 with TRBJ2-7; TRBD1 aligns across 8 bases. Germline trimming cut 11 bases from V and 2 bases from J; bases unmatched to any gene: 5. CDR3 length: 12 amino acids. The germline CDR1 and CDR2 sequences are SEHNR and FQNEAQ (reference sequence). CDR3 nucleotides: TGTGCCGGGTCGACAGGGGCCTACGAGCAGTACTTC. Translated, it gives CAGSTGAYEQYF.

This clonotype was recorded a few times. Here the CDR3 reads CASAPDSGGANEQFF. CDR3 sequence (DNA): TGTGCTAGCGCCCCAGACAGCGGGGGGGCGAATGAGCAGTTCTTC. This chain connects TRBV7-6 to TRBJ2-1; TRBD2 agrees at 10 bases. The CDR3 contains 15 residues. CDR1 and CDR2 from the germline V gene are SGHVS and FNYEAQ.

This rearrangement joins TRBV6-1 to TRBJ2-7, with 7 positions matching TRBD1. Germline lookup yields CDR1 MNHNS and CDR2 SASEGT. V was pared by 0 bases and J by 2 bases, with 7 bases of the junction left unmatched. The CDR3 has 16 amino acids. This CDR3 reads CASSEAKGALPYEQYV. The CDR3 DNA sequence: TGTGCCAGCAGTGAAGCGAAGGGGGCCCTTCCCTACGAGCAGTACGTC.